This is a list of T cell receptor beta chains from one sample in a study of blood T cells in healthy people across ages. TCRdb ran MiXCR on the 5' RACE reads and lists one entry per CDR3 protein. The sample contains about 640,000 distinct CDR3 sequences, approximately 50% of which appear only once. What was sequenced was blood. The receptors derive from a man aged 60-69 years in good health. The CDR3 runs from the conserved cysteine through the conserved F or W. The D gene is left open where the match is weak. The size entry is marked missing in some rows and otherwise reads once, few, many or a size class.

J gene | CDR3 length | D gene | clone size | V gene | CDR3 protein | CDR3 DNA
TRBJ2-1 | 14 | TRBD2 | once | TRBV29-1 | CSVEISGGASMQFF | TGCAGCGTTGAGATTAGCGGGGGAGCCAGTATGCAGTTCTTC
TRBJ1-1 | 15 | NA | NA | TRBV5-1 | CASSLTGPGNTEAFF | TGCGCCAGCAGCTTGACAGGGCCCGGGAACACTGAAGCTTTCTTT
TRBJ1-1 | 18 | NA | NA | TRBV20-1 | CSAANMLGRSGSNTEAFF | TGCAGTGCTGCCAACATGCTGGGGAGGTCGGGCAGCAACACTGAAGCTTTCTTT
TRBJ2-7 | 15 | TRBD2 | NA | TRBV20-1 | CSARGVAGSSYEQYF | TGCAGTGCTAGAGGAGTAGCGGGGAGCTCCTACGAGCAGTACTTC
TRBJ1-2 | 13 | NA | NA | TRBV12-3/TRBV12-4 | CASSLQTGMGYTF | TGTGCCAGCAGTCTACAGACCGGGATGGGCTACACCTTC
TRBJ1-1 | 13 | NA | few | TRBV5-1 | CASSLAADTEAFF | TGCGCCAGCAGCTTGGCCGCGGACACTGAAGCTTTCTTT
TRBJ1-1 | 14 | NA | NA | TRBV12-3/TRBV12-4 | CASSLGETGTEAFF | TGTGCCAGCAGTTTAGGCGAGACTGGCACTGAAGCTTTCTTT
TRBJ2-1 | 13 | NA | NA | TRBV12-3/TRBV12-4 | CASSFSERNEQFF | TGTGCCAGCAGTTTCAGTGAAAGAAATGAGCAGTTCTTC
TRBJ2-5 | 13 | NA | few | TRBV3-1 | CASSQGHRETQYF | TGTGCCAGCAGCCAAGGCCATAGAGAGACCCAGTACTTC
TRBJ2-7 | 16 | NA | NA | TRBV28 | CASSLSAPWGSYEQYF | TGTGCCAGCAGTTTATCGGCCCCCTGGGGCTCCTACGAGCAGTACTTC
TRBJ2-1 | 13 | NA | NA | TRBV7-2 | CASSPWTLNEQFF | TGTGCCAGCAGCCCCTGGACTCTCAATGAGCAGTTCTTC
TRBJ2-3 | 12 | NA | few | TRBV6-5 | CASSYSPDTQYF | TGTGCCAGCAGTTACTCACCCGATACGCAGTATTTT
TRBJ1-2 | 13 | NA | NA | TRBV20-1 | CSARPGTYYGYTF | TGCAGTGCTAGACCCGGGACATATTATGGCTACACCTTC
TRBJ2-1 | 17 | TRBD2 | NA | TRBV5-1 | CASSLELAVYGGNEQFF | TGCGCCAGCAGCTTGGAACTAGCGGTATACGGGGGCAATGAGCAGTTCTTC
TRBJ2-7 | 12 | NA | NA | TRBV12-3/TRBV12-4 | CASSLEHNEQYF | TGTGCCAGCAGTTTAGAGCACAATGAGCAGTACTTC
TRBJ2-5 | 15 | TRBD2 | once | TRBV7-2 | CASSLVGTNFGTQYF | TGTGCCAGCAGCTTAGTTGGGACTAACTTCGGGACCCAGTACTTC
TRBJ2-5 | 19 | TRBD2 | few | TRBV4-1 | CASSQWLAGATVYQETQYF | TGCGCCAGCAGCCAATGGCTAGCGGGGGCCACGGTGTACCAAGAGACCCAGTACTTC
TRBJ2-5 | 14 | TRBD2 | NA | TRBV12-3/TRBV12-4 | CASSSTSAGGTQYF | TGTGCCAGCAGTTCAACTAGTGCGGGGGGGACCCAGTACTTC
TRBJ2-1 | 16 | TRBD1 | NA | TRBV5-1 | CASSATGTGARDEQFF | TGCGCCAGCAGCGCGACCGGGACAGGGGCGCGGGATGAGCAGTTCTTC
TRBJ2-3 | 14 | TRBD2 | NA | TRBV20-1 | CSALSGATTDTQYF | TGCAGTGCTCTCAGCGGGGCAACCACAGATACGCAGTATTTT
TRBJ2-7 | 14 | NA | NA | TRBV7-9 | CASISGRFSYEQYF | TGTGCCAGCATCTCCGGACGGTTCTCCTACGAGCAGTACTTC
TRBJ2-1 | 15 | TRBD2 | NA | TRBV7-2 | CASSPREVRGAWQFF | TGTGCCAGCAGCCCCCGGGAGGTGCGGGGGGCTTGGCAGTTCTTC
TRBJ1-1 | 14 | TRBD1 | NA | TRBV10-3 | CAIRGAGGDTEAFF | TGTGCCATCAGGGGTGCAGGGGGCGACACTGAAGCTTTCTTT
TRBJ1-1 | 14 | TRBD1 | NA | TRBV3-1 | CASSQVEGATEAFF | TGTGCCAGCAGCCAAGTGGAGGGGGCCACTGAAGCTTTCTTT
TRBJ1-1 | 15 | NA | NA | TRBV4-2 | CASSPTEARNTEAFF | TGTGCCAGCAGCCCTACTGAGGCCCGGAACACTGAAGCTTTCTTT
TRBJ2-7 | 13 | TRBD1 | NA | TRBV2 | CASRRDRGGEQYF | TGTGCCAGCAGACGGGACAGGGGAGGTGAGCAGTACTTC
TRBJ2-5 | 11 | NA | NA | TRBV29-1 | CSVGSEETQYF | TGCAGCGTTGGGTCAGAAGAGACCCAGTACTTC
TRBJ1-5 | 13 | NA | NA | TRBV20-1 | CSARDKPNQPQHF | TGCAGTGCTAGAGATAAACCAAATCAGCCCCAGCATTTT